These T cell receptor beta chains were read from a single sample in a study of cytomegalovirus exposure and HLA in healthy donors. Profiling relied on immunoSEQ multiplex PCR, and the TCRdb table lists in-frame clones only, not all of them. This sample has some 150,000 clones, with approximately 80% found just once. The material sequenced was PBMCs. These receptors were collected from a woman between 35 and 50 years old in good health and CMV-seropositive. Both conserved end residues are part of each CDR3. The D gene is left open where the match is weak. Size tells how often a clone was seen (once, few, many) or the class of an expanded clone, and some rows leave it out.

cdr3_aa cdr3_nt d_call v_call clone_size cdr3_length j_call
CASSPERPTNYEQYF TGCGCCAGCAGCCCCGAGCGTCCGACCAACTACGAGCAGTACTTC . TRBV5-1 . 15 TRBJ2-7
CASSYPTGGKEKLFF TGTGCCAGCAGTTACCCCACAGGGGGCAAGGAAAAACTGTTTTTT TRBD1 TRBV6-6 few 15 TRBJ1-4
CASSRYGGTDTQYF TGTGCCAGCAGCAGATATGGAGGCACAGATACGCAGTATTTT . TRBV5-6 . 14 TRBJ2-3
CASTLDSYSNQPQHF TGTGCCAGCACCTTGGACAGTTATAGCAATCAGCCCCAGCATTTT . TRBV6-6 . 15 TRBJ1-5
CASSPGGQNQETQYF TGTGCCAGCAGCCCTGGAGGGCAGAACCAAGAGACCCAGTACTTC . TRBV7-3 . 15 TRBJ2-5
CASSLPESTYEQYF TGCGCCAGCAGCTTGCCGGAGAGTACCTACGAGCAGTACTTC . TRBV5-1 . 14 TRBJ2-7
CASSFSSGRAEGTDTQYF TGTGCCAGCAGCTTCTCTAGCGGGAGGGCCGAGGGGACAGATACGCAGTATTTT TRBD2 TRBV5-6 . 18 TRBJ2-3
CASSVASGTLETQYF TGTGCCAGCAGCGTAGCCAGCGGGACCCTGGAGACCCAGTACTTC TRBD2 TRBV9 . 15 TRBJ2-5
CASSRLAASSYNEQFF TGCGCCAGCAGTCGACTAGCGGCGAGCTCCTACAATGAGCAGTTCTTC TRBD2 TRBV5-1 . 16 TRBJ2-1
CASSLTQQGTQYF TGTGCCAGCAGCTTAACCCAACAGGGGACGCAGTATTTT TRBD1 TRBV7-3 . 13 TRBJ2-3
CASSLGGAATDTQYF TGCGCCAGCAGCTTGGGCGGAGCCGCCACAGATACGCAGTATTTT . TRBV5-1 . 15 TRBJ2-3
CAISSGTSGSDEQFF TGTGCCATCAGTTCCGGGACTAGCGGGAGCGATGAGCAGTTCTTC TRBD2 TRBV10-3 . 15 TRBJ2-1
CSVLGLAGANKGPYF TGCAGCGTCCTAGGACTAGCGGGAGCTAATAAGGGCCCGTACTTC TRBD2 TRBV29-1 once 15 TRBJ2-5
CATSTGGVGSYEQYF TGTGCCACCTCCACGGGCGGGGTGGGGTCCTACGAGCAGTACTTC . TRBV2 . 15 TRBJ2-7
CASSLEPGGLEQFF TGTGCCAGCAGCCTAGAACCAGGTGGCCTTGAGCAGTTCTTC . TRBV14 . 14 TRBJ2-1
CASMGQGFTDTQYF TGTGCCAGCATGGGACAGGGTTTCACAGATACGCAGTATTTT TRBD1 TRBV28 . 14 TRBJ2-3
CASSLSGSSYNSPLHF TGTGCCAGCAGTTTATCAGGGAGCTCCTATAATTCACCCCTCCACTTT . TRBV27 . 16 TRBJ1-6
CASSLDSFSNQPQHF TGTGCCAGCAGCCTGGACAGTTTTAGCAATCAGCCCCAGCATTTT . TRBV2 . 15 TRBJ1-5
CASSESGRGPETLTYEQYF TGTGCCAGCAGTGAATCAGGCAGGGGGCCCGAGACCCTTACCTACGAGCAGTACTTC TRBD1 TRBV6-1 . 19 TRBJ2-7
CASSQGALAGAGTQYF TGTGCCAGCAGCCAAGGGGCACTAGCGGGAGCGGGTACGCAGTATTTT TRBD2 TRBV14 . 16 TRBJ2-3
CASRGGQLSYNEQFF TGTGCCAGCAGAGGGGGACAGCTCTCCTACAATGAGCAGTTCTTC TRBD1 TRBV6-1 . 15 TRBJ2-1
CASSPDSVWRTGELFF TGTGCCAGCAGCCCCGACAGCGTATGGCGCACCGGGGAGCTGTTTTTT . TRBV11-2 . 16 TRBJ2-2
CASSAGQGAGETQYF TGTGCCAGCAGCGCGGGACAGGGGGCCGGAGAGACCCAGTACTTC TRBD1 TRBV9 few 15 TRBJ2-5
CSVEESTGERYGYTF TGCAGCGTTGAAGAGTCAACAGGGGAACGCTATGGCTACACCTTC TRBD1 TRBV29-1 few 15 TRBJ1-2
CASSQQQISTDTQYF TGTGCCAGCAGCCAACAACAGATAAGCACAGATACGCAGTATTTT . TRBV6-5 once 15 TRBJ2-3
CASSFREGEQYF TGTGCCAGTAGTTTCAGGGAGGGCGAGCAGTACTTC TRBD2 TRBV19 . 12 TRBJ2-7
CASSPSGRAGGLTDTQYF TGTGCCAGTAGTCCTAGCGGGAGGGCCGGGGGCCTCACAGATACGCAGTATTTT TRBD2 TRBV19 . 18 TRBJ2-3
CASSLVSVGRLFYEQYF TGTGCCAGCAGCTTAGTGTCAGTCGGGAGGTTGTTCTACGAGCAGTACTTC TRBD2 TRBV11-2 . 17 TRBJ2-7
CASSPANYGYTF TGTGCCAGCAGCCCGGCTAACTATGGCTACACCTTC . TRBV28 . 12 TRBJ1-2
CASSPFGGRSNNEQFF TGTGCCAGCAGCCCCTTTGGGGGGAGAAGCAACAATGAGCAGTTCTTC . TRBV7-8 . 16 TRBJ2-1
CASSLETTYDEQFF TGTGCCAGCAGCTTGGAGACTACTTATGATGAGCAGTTCTTC . TRBV5-6 . 14 TRBJ2-1
CASSLYWAGGPQETQYF TGTGCCAGCAGCCTCTACTGGGCGGGAGGGCCTCAAGAGACCCAGTACTTC TRBD2 TRBV14 . 17 TRBJ2-5
CSVLTSGRSYEQYF TGCAGCGTACTGACTAGCGGGAGATCCTACGAGCAGTACTTC TRBD2 TRBV29-1 few 14 TRBJ2-7
CASSLLGQGAFGETQYF TGCGCCAGCAGCTTACTTGGACAGGGTGCATTTGGAGAGACCCAGTACTTC TRBD1 TRBV5-1 few 17 TRBJ2-5
CASSLVGQQNTEAFF TGTGCCAGCAGCTTAGTTGGACAACAGAACACTGAAGCTTTCTTT . TRBV13 . 15 TRBJ1-1
CASSIDRGLDYGYTF TGTGCCAGTAGTATAGATCGGGGATTGGACTATGGCTACACCTTC . TRBV19 . 15 TRBJ1-2